What follows are 18 T cell receptor beta chains derived from one specimen sequenced in a study of blood T cell repertoires in COVID-19. The repertoire was sequenced with immunoSEQ multiplex PCR; TCRdb's copy has only in-frame clones and lacks some. In the table there are 250,000 or so clones, around nine tenths of which are singletons. The sample was peripheral blood. The receptor source for this set is a man aged 35-49 years with active or convalescent COVID-19.

The V and J genes are TRBV6-5 and TRBJ1-1; no reliable D call. The CDR3 loop spans 14 amino acids. CDR1 is MNHEY and CDR2 is SVGAGI in the germline V gene. V was clipped by 4 bases and J by 0 bases, with 9 bases between them. As DNA, the CDR3 is TGTGCCAGCAGTTTGAACAGCTTGAACACTGAAGCTTTCTTT. Amino acids: CASSLNSLNTEAFF.

The rearrangement uses TRBV3-1 (or the pseudogene TRBV3-2) and TRBJ2-7, with a weak D call TRBD1 (5 bases). The CDR3 has 15 residues. Germline values: CDR1 LGHDT, CDR2 YNNKEL (reference sequence). The germline V and J ends were trimmed by 1 base and 2 bases, with 12 bases remaining between them. For the CDR3, the DNA is TGTGCCAGCAGCCAAGGGGCAGGGCTGCCCTACGAGCAGTACTTC. Amino acid sequence: CASSQGAGLPYEQYF.

The rearrangement uses TRBV27 and TRBJ1-1; D perhaps matches TRBD1 (6 bases). Trimming stripped 5 bases from V and 5 bases from J, with 18 bases between. From germline, CDR1 is MNHEY and CDR2 SMNVEV (reference sequence). The CDR3 has 15 residues. The CDR3 region has the DNA TGTGCCAGCAGTCTCCTCGGGGGGCGGCGGACTGAAGCTTTCTTT. Translated, it gives CASSLLGGRRTEAFF.

The chain employs TRBV10-3 and TRBJ2-2; D uncertain. This CDR3 spans 14 amino acids. CDR1 ENHRY and CDR2 SYGVKD come from the germline V gene. The V end was cut by 4 bases, the J end by 2 bases, with 8 bases between. CDR3 sequence reads: CAISGLSNTGELFF. Written as DNA, the CDR3 is TGTGCCATCAGTGGTTTGAGTAACACCGGGGAGCTGTTTTTT.

V gene TRBV15 combines with J gene TRBJ2-2; TRBD2 matches 7 bases. Trimming took 0 bases from V and 5 from J; bases not matched to a gene: 3. Germline values: CDR1 LNHNV, CDR2 YYDKDF (reference sequence). The CDR3 runs to 15 residues. The CDR3 DNA is TGTGCCACCAGCAGAGACCTAGCGGTAACCGGGGAGCTGTTTTTT. This codes for CATSRDLAVTGELFF.

This clone has more than one count but fewer than ten. The chain joins TRBV12-3 or TRBV12-4 to TRBJ1-2; D uncertain. Trimming left V 4 bases short and J 8 bases short, with 11 bases between. The CDR3 consists of 12 residues. The CDR3 DNA sequence: TGTGCCAGCAGTTCCCGGGTTGGAGGCTACACCTTC. Its protein product is CASSSRVGGYTF.

The J gene is TRBJ2-7, the V gene TRBV5-5; 7 nucleotides align to TRBD1. This CDR3 has 15 residues. Germline trimming cut 4 bases from V and 2 bases from J; bases unmatched to any gene: 9. The germline V gene encodes CDR1 SGHKS and CDR2 YYEKEE (reference sequence). The CDR3 nucleotides are TGTGCCAGCAGCCACGAACCGGGACAGACCTACGAGCAGTACTTC. Translated, it gives CASSHEPGQTYEQYF.

This chain connects TRBV19 to TRBJ2-7, with D uncertain. CDR1 and CDR2 from the germline V gene are LNHDA and SQIVND (reference sequence). The CDR3 is made up of 13 amino acids. The germline V and J ends were trimmed by 1 base and 6 bases, with 10 bases remaining between them. The CDR3 sequence is CASSIVPVSEQYF. CDR3 coding DNA: TGTGCCAGTAGTATAGTTCCGGTTTCCGAGCAGTACTTC.

V usage is TRBV11-2 and J usage is TRBJ2-7, with D tentatively TRBD2 (5 bases). The CDR3 spans 13 residues. Germline loops: CDR1 SGHAT, CDR2 FQNNGV. With 4 bases removed from V and 2 bases from J, the gap between germline ends came to 9 bases. CDR3 region: CASSSSGTYEQYF. The CDR3 nucleotides read TGTGCCAGCAGCTCCAGCGGAACCTACGAGCAGTACTTC.

This chain joins TRBV25-1 and TRBJ2-5, with D possibly being TRBD1 (6 bases). Germline-derived CDR1 and CDR2 are MGHDK and SYGVNS. CDR3 size: 13 residues. The germline V and J ends were trimmed by 7 bases and 5 bases, with 14 bases remaining between them. The CDR3: CASNNRVEETQYF. As DNA, the CDR3 is TGTGCCAGCAATAACAGGGTTGAGGAGACCCAGTACTTC.

In this sample, this clone turned up a few times. V is TRBV3-1 (or the pseudogene TRBV3-2) and J is TRBJ1-5; unclear D gene. The V and J ends lost 1 base and 4 bases respectively, with 11 bases between them. The CDR3 has 15 residues. The germline CDR1 and CDR2 sequences are LGHDT and YNNKEL (reference sequence). The chain's CDR3 is CASSQAAGANQPQHF. CDR3 DNA: TGTGCCAGCAGCCAAGCCGCGGGAGCTAATCAGCCCCAGCATTTT.

CDR3 protein: CASSRRTSGQETQYF. The CDR3, as DNA: TGTGCCAGCAGCCGCCGGACTAGCGGACAAGAGACCCAGTACTTC. The chain employs TRBV7-6 and TRBJ2-5; 10 bases agree with TRBD2. The germline gives CDR1 SGHVS, CDR2 FNYEAQ. With 5 bases clipped from V and 2 bases from J, the junction kept 5 bases outside the gene matches. CDR3 length: 15 amino acids.

The chain joins TRBV27 to TRBJ2-1; 9 bases align to TRBD2. The CDR3 has 16 amino acids. Germline V lookup: CDR1 MNHEY, CDR2 SMNVEV (reference sequence). V was pared by 8 bases and J by 6 bases, with 14 bases of the junction left unmatched. CDR3 residues: CASAPVMAGGVNEQFF. The CDR3 bases are TGTGCCAGCGCTCCGGTAATGGCGGGAGGGGTCAATGAGCAGTTCTTC.

This clone was recorded once. The chain links TRBV2 to TRBJ2-7, with D perhaps TRBD1 (6 bases). CDR3 length: 13 residues. V was clipped by 5 bases and J by 3 bases, with 11 bases between them. CDR1 is SNHLY, CDR2 FYNNEI, per germline. CDR3 nucleotide sequence: TGTGCCAGCAGTACCGGGACAAGCTACGAGCAGTACTTC. As protein: CASSTGTSYEQYF.

The CDR3: CASSPLPLGSYEQYF. CDR3 nucleotides: TGTGCCAGCAGCCCGCTACCTCTCGGGTCCTACGAGCAGTACTTC. The chain couples TRBV7-9 to TRBJ2-7; unclear D gene. Germline CDR1 and CDR2: SEHNR and FQNEAQ (reference sequence). Trimming cost V 5 bases and J 1 base, with 15 bases left between them. This CDR3 spans 15 amino acids.

The genes are TRBV7-2 and TRBJ2-7, with D possibly TRBD1 on 5 matching bases. CDR1 and CDR2 from the germline V gene are SGHTA and FQGNSA. The CDR3 length is 13 residues. V lost 5 bases and J lost 3, with 11 bases in between. CDR3: CASSVVQGYEQYF. For the CDR3, the DNA is TGTGCCAGCAGCGTCGTTCAGGGCTACGAGCAGTACTTC.

V and J are TRBV25-1 and TRBJ1-1; TRBD1 matches at 8 bases. This CDR3 region has 17 residues. V dropped 1 base and J dropped 3; count of bases not matched to a gene: 10. Per germline, CDR1 MGHDK and CDR2 SYGVNS. CDR3 coding DNA: TGTGCCAGCAGTGAATTCCCATCCACAGGGGGTTACACTGAAGCTTTCTTT. Protein sequence: CASSEFPSTGGYTEAFF.

The chain has TRBV20-1 and TRBJ2-7; possibly TRBD2 for D (6 bases). V lost 3 bases, J lost 6 bases, and 21 bases lay in between. Germline V gene data show CDR1 as DFQATT and CDR2 as SNEGSKA (reference sequence). This CDR3 spans 15 amino acids. This chain's CDR3 is CSASPWGESRREQYF. The CDR3 region has the DNA TGCAGTGCTAGTCCTTGGGGGGAGAGCCGACGCGAGCAGTACTTC.